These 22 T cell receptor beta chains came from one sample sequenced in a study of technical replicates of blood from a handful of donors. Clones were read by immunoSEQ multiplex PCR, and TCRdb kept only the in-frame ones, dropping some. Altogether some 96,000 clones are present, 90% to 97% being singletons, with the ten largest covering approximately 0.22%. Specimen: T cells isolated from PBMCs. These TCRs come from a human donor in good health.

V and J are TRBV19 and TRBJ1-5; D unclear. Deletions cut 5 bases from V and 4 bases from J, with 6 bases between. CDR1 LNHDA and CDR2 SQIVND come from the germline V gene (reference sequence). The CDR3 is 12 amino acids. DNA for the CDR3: TGTGCCAGTAGTTACGGGAATCAGCCCCAGCATTTT. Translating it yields CASSYGNQPQHF. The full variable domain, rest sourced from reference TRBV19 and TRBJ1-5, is DGGITQSPKYLFRKEGQNVTLSCEQNLNHDAMYWYRQDPGQGLRLIYYSQIVNDFQKGDIAEGYSVSREKKESFPLTVTSAQKNPTAFYLCASSYGNQPQHFGDGTRLSIL.

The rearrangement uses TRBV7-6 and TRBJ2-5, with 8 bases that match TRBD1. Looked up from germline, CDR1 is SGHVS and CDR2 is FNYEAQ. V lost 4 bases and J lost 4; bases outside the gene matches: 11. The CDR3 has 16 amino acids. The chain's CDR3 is CASSWSQGAVGETQYF. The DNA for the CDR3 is TGTGCCAGCAGCTGGTCTCAGGGGGCAGTGGGAGAGACCCAGTACTTC. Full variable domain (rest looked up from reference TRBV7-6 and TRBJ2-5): GAGVSQSPRYKVTKRGQDVALRCDPISGHVSLYWYRQALGQGPEFLTYFNYEAQQDKSGLPNDRFSAERPEGSISTLTIQRTEQRDSAMYRCASSWSQGAVGETQYFGPGTRLLVL.

The CDR3 coding sequence is TGTGCCAGCAGTGAGGGTGAGGGGGCGATGGAGACCCAGTACTTC. This sequence encodes CASSEGEGAMETQYF. The V gene is TRBV6-4, the J gene TRBJ2-5; TRBD1 matches 7 bases. CDR3 length: 15 amino acids. CDR1 and CDR2 from the germline V gene are MRHNA and SNTAGT. The junction had 9 bases not matched to a gene; V was cut back by 3 bases and J by 5 bases.

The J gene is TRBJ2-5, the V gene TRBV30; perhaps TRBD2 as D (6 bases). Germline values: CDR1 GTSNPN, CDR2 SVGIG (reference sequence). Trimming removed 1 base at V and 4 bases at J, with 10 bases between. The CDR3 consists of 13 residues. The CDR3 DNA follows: TGTGCCTGGAGTGCGGGACTCGCAGAGACCCAGTACTTC. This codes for CAWSAGLAETQYF.

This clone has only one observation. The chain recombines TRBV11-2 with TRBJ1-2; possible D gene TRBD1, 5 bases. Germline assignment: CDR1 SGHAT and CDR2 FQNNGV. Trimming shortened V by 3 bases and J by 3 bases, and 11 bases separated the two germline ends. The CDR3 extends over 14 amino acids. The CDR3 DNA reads TGTGCCAGCAGCTTTTGGGGGGTTGACTATGGCTACACCTTC. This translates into CASSFWGVDYGYTF.

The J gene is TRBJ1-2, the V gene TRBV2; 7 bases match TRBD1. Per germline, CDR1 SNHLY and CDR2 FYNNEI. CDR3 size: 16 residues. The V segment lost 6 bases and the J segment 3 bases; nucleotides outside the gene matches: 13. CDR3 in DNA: TGTGCCAGCAGCCCCCTTCGACAGGGCAGGGACTATGGCTACACCTTC. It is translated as CASSPLRQGRDYGYTF.

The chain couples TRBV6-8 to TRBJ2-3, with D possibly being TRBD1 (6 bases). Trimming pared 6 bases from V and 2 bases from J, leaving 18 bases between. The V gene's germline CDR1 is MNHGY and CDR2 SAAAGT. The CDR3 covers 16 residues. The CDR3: CASSPCRDTDTDTQYF. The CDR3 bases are TGTGCCAGCAGCCCGTGCCGGGACACGGACACAGATACGCAGTATTTT.

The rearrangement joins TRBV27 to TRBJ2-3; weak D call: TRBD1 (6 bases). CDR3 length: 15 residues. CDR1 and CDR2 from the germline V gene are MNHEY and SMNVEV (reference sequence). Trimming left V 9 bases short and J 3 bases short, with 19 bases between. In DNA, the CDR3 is TGTGCCAGTTGGCACAGGGCCGTGGAGACAGATACGCAGTATTTT. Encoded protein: CASWHRAVETDTQYF.

CDR3 bases: TGTGCCAGCAGCTTAGGACAGGGCGCGAGCATAGACACTGAAGCTTTCTTT. Its protein product is CASSLGQGASIDTEAFF. This sequence joins TRBV7-9 and TRBJ1-1, with 7 bases matching TRBD1. The CDR3 is made up of 17 amino acids. Germline V gene lookup returns CDR1 SEHNR and CDR2 FQNEAQ (reference sequence). V shed 1 base and J 3 bases; nucleotides not matched to a gene: 11.

The CDR3 here is CASTSTDTQYF. CDR3 DNA sequence: TGTGCCAGCACCTCGACAGATACGCAGTATTTT. The chain has TRBV2 and TRBJ2-3; D gene uncertain. The CDR3 loop spans 11 amino acids. The V gene's germline CDR1 is SNHLY and CDR2 FYNNEI. Trimming cost V 7 bases and J 3 bases, with 5 bases left between them.

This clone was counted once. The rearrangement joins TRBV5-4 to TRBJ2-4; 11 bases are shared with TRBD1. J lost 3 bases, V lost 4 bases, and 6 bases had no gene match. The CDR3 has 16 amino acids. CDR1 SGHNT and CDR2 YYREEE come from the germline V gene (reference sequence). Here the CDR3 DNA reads TGTGCCAGCAGCGCTCCCGGGACAGGGGGCAAAAACATTCAGTACTTC. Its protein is CASSAPGTGGKNIQYF. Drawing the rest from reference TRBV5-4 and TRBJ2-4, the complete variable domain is ETGVTQSPTHLIKTRGQQVTLRCSSQSGHNTVSWYQQALGQGPQFIFQYYREEENGRGNFPPRFSGLQFPNYSSELNVNALELDDSALYLCASSAPGTGGKNIQYFGAGTRLSVL.

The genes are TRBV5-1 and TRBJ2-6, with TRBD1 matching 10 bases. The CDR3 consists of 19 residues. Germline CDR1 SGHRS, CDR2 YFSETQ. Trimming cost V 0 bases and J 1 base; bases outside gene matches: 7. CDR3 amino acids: CASSLVRGQGKSGANVLTF. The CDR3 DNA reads TGCGCCAGCAGCTTGGTAAGGGGACAGGGGAAATCTGGGGCCAACGTCCTGACTTTC.

DNA of the CDR3: TGTGCCAGCGAGGGTTTGCGGCAGCTGAACACTGAAGCTTTCTTT. The encoded protein is CASEGLRQLNTEAFF. The J gene is TRBJ1-1, the V gene TRBV6-1; no clear D gene. The CDR3 totals 15 residues. Trimming cost V 8 bases and J 0 bases, with 16 bases left between them. Germline V gives CDR1 MNHNS, CDR2 SASEGT.

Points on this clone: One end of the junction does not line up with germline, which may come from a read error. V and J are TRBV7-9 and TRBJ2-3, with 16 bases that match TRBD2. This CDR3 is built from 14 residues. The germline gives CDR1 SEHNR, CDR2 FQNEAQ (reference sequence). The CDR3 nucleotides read TGTGCCAGCAGCCCTGGGACTAGCGGGAGGGGTACCTTTTTT. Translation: CASSPGTSGRGTFF.

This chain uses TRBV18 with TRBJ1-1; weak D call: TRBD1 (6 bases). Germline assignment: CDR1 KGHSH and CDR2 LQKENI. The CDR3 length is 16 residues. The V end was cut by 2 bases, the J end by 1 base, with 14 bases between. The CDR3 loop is CASSPRLQGSNTEAFF. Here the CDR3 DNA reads TGTGCCAGCTCACCAAGGCTACAGGGTTCGAACACTGAAGCTTTCTTT.

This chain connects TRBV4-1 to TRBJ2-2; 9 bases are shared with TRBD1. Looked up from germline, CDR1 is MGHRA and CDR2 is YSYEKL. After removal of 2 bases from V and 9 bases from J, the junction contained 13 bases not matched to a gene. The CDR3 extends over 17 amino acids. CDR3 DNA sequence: TGCGCCAGCAGCCAAAACAGGGGGCCCAAGGGTCCCTGGGAGCTGTTTTTT. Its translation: CASSQNRGPKGPWELFF.

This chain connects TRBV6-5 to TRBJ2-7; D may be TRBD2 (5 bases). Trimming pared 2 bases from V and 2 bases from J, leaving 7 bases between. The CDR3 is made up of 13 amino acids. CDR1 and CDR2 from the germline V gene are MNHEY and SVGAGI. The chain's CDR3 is CASSYAGPYEQYF. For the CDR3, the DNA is TGTGCCAGCAGTTACGCGGGTCCCTACGAGCAGTACTTC.

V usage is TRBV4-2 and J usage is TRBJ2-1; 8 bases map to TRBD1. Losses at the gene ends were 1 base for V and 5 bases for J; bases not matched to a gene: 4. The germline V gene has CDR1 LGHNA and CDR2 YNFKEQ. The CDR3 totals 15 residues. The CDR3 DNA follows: TGTGCCAGCAGCCAAGCGGACAGGGACCACAATGAGCAGTTCTTC. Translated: CASSQADRDHNEQFF.

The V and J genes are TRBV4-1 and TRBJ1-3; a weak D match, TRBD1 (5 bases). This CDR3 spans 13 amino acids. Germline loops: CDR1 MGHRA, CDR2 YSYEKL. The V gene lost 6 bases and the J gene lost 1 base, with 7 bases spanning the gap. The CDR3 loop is CASRQGSGNTIYF. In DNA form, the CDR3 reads TGCGCCAGCAGGCAGGGTTCTGGAAACACCATATATTTT.

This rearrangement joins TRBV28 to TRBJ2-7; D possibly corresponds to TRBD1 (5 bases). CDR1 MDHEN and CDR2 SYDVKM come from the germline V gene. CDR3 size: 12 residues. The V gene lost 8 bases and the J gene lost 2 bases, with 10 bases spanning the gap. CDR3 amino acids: CASLDSTYEQYF. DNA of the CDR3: TGTGCCAGCCTTGACAGCACCTACGAGCAGTACTTC.

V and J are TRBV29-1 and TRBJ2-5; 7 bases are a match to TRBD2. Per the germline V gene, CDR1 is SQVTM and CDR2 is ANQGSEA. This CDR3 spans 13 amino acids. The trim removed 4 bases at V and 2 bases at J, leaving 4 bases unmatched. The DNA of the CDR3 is TGCAGCGTTGGCGGGAGTCGTCAAGAGACCCAGTACTTC. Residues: CSVGGSRQETQYF.

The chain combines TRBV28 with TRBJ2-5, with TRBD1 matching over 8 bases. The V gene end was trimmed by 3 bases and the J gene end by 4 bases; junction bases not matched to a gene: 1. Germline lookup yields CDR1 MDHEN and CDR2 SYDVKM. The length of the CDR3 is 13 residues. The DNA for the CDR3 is TGTGCCAGCAGTTTCCAGGGGGCAGAGACCCAGTACTTC. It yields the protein CASSFQGAETQYF.